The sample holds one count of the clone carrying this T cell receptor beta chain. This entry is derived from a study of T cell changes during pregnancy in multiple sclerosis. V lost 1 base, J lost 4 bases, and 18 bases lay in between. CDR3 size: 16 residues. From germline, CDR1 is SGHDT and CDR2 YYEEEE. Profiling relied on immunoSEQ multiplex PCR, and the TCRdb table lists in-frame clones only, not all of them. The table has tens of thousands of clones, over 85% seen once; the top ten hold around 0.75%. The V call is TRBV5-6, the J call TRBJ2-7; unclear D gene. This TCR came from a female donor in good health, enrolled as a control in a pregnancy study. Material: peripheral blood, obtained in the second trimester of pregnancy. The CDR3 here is CASSLYAYITLYEQYF. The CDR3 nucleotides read TGTGCCAGCAGCTTGTACGCGTATATTACGTTATACGAGCAGTACTTC.